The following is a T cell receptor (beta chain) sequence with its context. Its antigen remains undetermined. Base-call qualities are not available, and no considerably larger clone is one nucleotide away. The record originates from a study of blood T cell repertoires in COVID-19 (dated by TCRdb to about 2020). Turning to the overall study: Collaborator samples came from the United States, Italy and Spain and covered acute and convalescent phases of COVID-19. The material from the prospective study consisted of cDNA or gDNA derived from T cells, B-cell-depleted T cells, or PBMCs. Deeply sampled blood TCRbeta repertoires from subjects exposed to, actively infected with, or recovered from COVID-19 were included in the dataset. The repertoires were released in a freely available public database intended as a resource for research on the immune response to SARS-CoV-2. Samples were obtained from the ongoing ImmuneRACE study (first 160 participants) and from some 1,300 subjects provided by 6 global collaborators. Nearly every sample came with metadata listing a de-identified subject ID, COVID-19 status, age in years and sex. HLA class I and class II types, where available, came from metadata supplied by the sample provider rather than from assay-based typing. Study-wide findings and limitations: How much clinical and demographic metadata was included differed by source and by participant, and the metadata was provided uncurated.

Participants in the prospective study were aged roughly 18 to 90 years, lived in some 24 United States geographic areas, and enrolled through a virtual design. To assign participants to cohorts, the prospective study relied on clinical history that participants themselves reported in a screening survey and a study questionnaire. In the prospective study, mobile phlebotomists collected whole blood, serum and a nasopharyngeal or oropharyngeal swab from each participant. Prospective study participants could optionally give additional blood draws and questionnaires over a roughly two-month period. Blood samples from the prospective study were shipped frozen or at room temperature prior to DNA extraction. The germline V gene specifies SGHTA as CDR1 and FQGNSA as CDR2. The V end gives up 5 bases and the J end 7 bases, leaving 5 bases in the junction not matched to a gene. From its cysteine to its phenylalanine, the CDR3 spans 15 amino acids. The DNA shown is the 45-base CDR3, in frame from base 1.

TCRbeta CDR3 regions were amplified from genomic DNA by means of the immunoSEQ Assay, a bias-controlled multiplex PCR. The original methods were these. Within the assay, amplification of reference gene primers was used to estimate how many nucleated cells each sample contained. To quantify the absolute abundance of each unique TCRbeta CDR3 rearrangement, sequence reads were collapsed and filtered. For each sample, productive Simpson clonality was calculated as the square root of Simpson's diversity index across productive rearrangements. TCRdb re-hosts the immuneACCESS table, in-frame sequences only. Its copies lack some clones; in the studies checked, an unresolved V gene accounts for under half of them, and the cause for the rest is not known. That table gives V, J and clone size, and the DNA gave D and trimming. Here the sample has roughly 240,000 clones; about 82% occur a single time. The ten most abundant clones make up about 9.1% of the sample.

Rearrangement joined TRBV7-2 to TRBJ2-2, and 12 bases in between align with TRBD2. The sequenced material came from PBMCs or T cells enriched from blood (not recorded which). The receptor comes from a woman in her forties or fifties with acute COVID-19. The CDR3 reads CASSPTSGGRGELFF. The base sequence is TGTGCCAGCAGCCCAACTAGCGGGGGGCGCGGGGAGCTGTTTTTT.